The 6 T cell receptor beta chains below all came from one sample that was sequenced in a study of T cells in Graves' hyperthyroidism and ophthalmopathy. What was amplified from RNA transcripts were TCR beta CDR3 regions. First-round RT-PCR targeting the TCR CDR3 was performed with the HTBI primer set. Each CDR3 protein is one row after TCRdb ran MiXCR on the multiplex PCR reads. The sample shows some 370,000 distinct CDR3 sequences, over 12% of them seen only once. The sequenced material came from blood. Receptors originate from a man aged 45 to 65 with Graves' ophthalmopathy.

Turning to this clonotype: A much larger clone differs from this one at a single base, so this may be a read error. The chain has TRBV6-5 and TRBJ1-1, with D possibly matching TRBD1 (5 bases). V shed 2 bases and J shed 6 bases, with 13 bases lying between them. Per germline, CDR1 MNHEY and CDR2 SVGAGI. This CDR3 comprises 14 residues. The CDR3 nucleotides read TGTGCCAGCAGTTACAGGGGCGTATTCGCTGAAGCTTTCTTT. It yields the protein CASSYRGVFAEAFF.

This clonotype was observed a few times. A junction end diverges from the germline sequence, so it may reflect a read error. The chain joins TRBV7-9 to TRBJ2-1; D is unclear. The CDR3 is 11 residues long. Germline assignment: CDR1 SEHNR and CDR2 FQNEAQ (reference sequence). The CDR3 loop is CASSAYSEQFF. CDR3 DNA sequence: TGTGCCAGCAGCGCCTACAGTGAGCAGTTCTTC.

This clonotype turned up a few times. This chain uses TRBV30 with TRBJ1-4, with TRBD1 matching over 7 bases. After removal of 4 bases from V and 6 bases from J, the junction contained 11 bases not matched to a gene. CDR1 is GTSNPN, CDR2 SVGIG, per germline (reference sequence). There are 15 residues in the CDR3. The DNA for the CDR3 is TGTGCCTGGACCCTGGGGGGCCAGGGGGATGAAAAACTGTTTTTT. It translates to CAWTLGGQGDEKLFF.

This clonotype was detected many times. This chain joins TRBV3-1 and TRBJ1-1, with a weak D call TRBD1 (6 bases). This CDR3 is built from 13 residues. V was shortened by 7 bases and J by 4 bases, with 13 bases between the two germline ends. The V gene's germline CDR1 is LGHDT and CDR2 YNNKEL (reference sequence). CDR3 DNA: TGTGCCAGCAATGGGGGCGAGGGCACTGAAGCTTTCTTT. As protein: CASNGGEGTEAFF.

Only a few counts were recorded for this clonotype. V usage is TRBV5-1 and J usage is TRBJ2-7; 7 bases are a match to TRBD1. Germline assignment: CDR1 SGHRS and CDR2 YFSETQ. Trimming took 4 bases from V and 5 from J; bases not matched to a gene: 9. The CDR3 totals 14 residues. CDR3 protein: CASSLRTGTDEQYF. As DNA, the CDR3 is TGCGCCAGCAGCCTGCGGACGGGGACAGACGAGCAGTACTTC.

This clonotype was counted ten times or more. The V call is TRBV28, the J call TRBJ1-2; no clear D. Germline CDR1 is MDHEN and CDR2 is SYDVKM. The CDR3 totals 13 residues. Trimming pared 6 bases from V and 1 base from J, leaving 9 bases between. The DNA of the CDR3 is TGTGCCAGCAGAGTCACCAGTAACTATGGCTACACCTTC. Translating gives CASRVTSNYGYTF.